This T cell receptor beta chain was recorded in a study of CD8 T cells in Susac syndrome. Notes on this clonotype: No antigen is known for it.

cDNA came from about 0.5 to 1 ug RNA primed by random hexamers. An immunoSEQ multiplex PCR amplified TCR beta CDR3 over 54 Vbeta and 13 Jbeta. TCRdb called the immunoSEQ multiplex PCR reads again in MiXCR, with one record for every CDR3 protein. Of 200,000 to 300,000 distinct CDR3 sequences detected, roughly 95% appear once; the ten largest clones hold 0.1%. Study-level results: The CD4+ T cell repertoires in Susac syndrome were not clonally expanded.

Germline loops: CDR1 KGHSH, CDR2 LQKENI. V shed 5 bases and J shed 3 bases, with 11 bases lying between them. The CDR3 totals 15 residues. The authors sequenced TCR beta from blood CD8+ and CD4+ T cells. The material sequenced was CD4+ T cells from PBMCs. The sequence derives from a human donor with Susac syndrome. The J gene is TRBJ2-6, the V gene TRBV18; a possible D gene is TRBD1 (6 bases). The CDR3 nucleotides are TGTGCCAGCTCAGGTAACAGGGTTGGGGCCAACGTCCTGACTTTC. Encoded protein: CASSGNRVGANVLTF.